This TCR beta chain was captured in a study of response to subunit inactivated influenza vaccine (dated by TCRdb to 2016 to 2018). With respect to the entire study: Deep quantitative profiling of the T cell receptor repertoire was used in the study to follow responses to a trivalent subunit inactivated influenza vaccine. General conclusions and limits of the study: According to the authors, only a limited number of new T cells may be recruited by each seasonal influenza vaccination.

The CDR3 holds 15 amino acids from the cysteine to the phenylalanine. Only the CDR3 part of the read is kept: 45 bases, read in frame from the first base. Trimming removed 4 bases from V and 2 bases from J, leaving 14 bases between the germline ends. For CDR1 and CDR2, the germline V gene lists LGHNA and YSLEER. Libraries were made using RT-PCR. Sequencing was performed on an Illumina HiSeq 2500. The public reads were quality trimmed at Q25 with fastp and then assembled into clones with MiXCR by TCRdb, keeping productive beta chains. Rows with a matching CDR3 protein are joined into one entry that keeps the most common DNA and genes. The sample table records under 800,000 distinct CDR3 sequences; about 15% of these occur just once. Of the sample, around 7.3% falls within the top ten clones. Of note for this clonotype: Its antigen remains unidentified. Base qualities are not provided; no much larger clone lies one nucleotide away.

This receptor was obtained from a man in his fifties who received an inactivated influenza vaccine. Donor details come from another sample of the same person, matched by shared clones. This chain joins TRBV4-3 to TRBJ1-1, with TRBD1 tentatively as D gene (6 bases match). This specimen was PBMCs from blood, taken 14 to 15 days before vaccination. The CDR3: CASSLTRTANTEAFF. The DNA sequence is as follows: TGCGCCAGCAGCCTTACAAGGACAGCCAACACTGAAGCTTTCTTT.